This TCR beta chain was captured in a study of blood T cells in healthy people across ages. The authors ran a second PCR of roughly 6 to 11 cycles using a sample-barcoded 5' primer and a J-beta primer mix. TCRdb independently ran MiXCR on the 5' RACE reads; one entry per CDR3 protein. The data show 1.2 million to 1.5 million distinct CDR3 sequences, around 39% seen once. Isolated PBMCs totaled at least 6 million in each sample. The CDR3 length is 14 residues. Trimming shortened V by 4 bases and J by 6 bases, and 13 bases separated the two germline ends. Germline V CDR1 and CDR2: ENHRY, SYGVKD. Sequenced sample: blood. The receptor comes from a woman younger than 35 in good health. This chain links TRBV10-3 with TRBJ2-1; no definite D call. CDR3 loop: CAISGTPPPNEQFF. CDR3 nucleotides: TGTGCCATCAGTGGGACCCCTCCCCCCAATGAGCAGTTCTTC.